This T cell receptor (beta chain) was retrieved from a study of vaccination and CD4 T cells after COVID-19. The wider study: It was a median about 99 days after diagnosis, with a range of 35 to 161, that post-COVID samples were drawn.

Oncomine TCR Beta short-read sequencing was applied to DNA from cultured CD4+ T cells. Using its own MiXCR run on the PCR reads, TCRdb lists one record per CDR3 protein. The sample comprises about 10,000 distinct CDR3 sequences, around 58% of which are singletons, and 20% to 30% rests with the top ten. On this clonotype: The antigen is undetermined.

Germline V CDR1 and CDR2: LGHNA, YNFKEQ. The CDR3 is made up of 15 amino acids. Trimming removed 1 base from V and 5 bases from J; junction bases left unmatched: 7. Treatment: approximately nine-day PBMC culture with coronavirus spike peptide pools or control peptides (ViraFEST assay). Positive PCR tests were logged from March through December 2020, ahead of US Alpha, Beta and Delta variants. Wells contained 2 million or so PBMCs each, and these were cultured with about 10 IU/ml IL-2 and roughly 9.6 ug/ml peptide pools. The V call is TRBV4-2, the J call TRBJ2-5; 7 bases are a match to TRBD2. Sequenced: CD4+ T cells from blood, cultured in vitro. This sequence originates from a human donor who had recovered from COVID-19. CDR3 sequence reads: CASSQVGGDGETQYF. DNA for the CDR3: TGTGCCAGCAGCCAAGTTGGGGGGGACGGTGAGACCCAGTACTTC.